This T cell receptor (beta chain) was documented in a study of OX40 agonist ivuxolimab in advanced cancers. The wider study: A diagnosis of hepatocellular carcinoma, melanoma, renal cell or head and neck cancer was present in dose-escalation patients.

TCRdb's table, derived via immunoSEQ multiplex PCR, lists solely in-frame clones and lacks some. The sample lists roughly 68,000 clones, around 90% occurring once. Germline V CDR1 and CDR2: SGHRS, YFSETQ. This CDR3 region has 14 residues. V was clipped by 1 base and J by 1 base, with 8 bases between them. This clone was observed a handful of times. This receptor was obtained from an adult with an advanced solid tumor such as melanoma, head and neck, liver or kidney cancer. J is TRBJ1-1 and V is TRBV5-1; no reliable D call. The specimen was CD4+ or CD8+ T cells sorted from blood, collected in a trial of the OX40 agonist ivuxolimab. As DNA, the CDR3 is TGCGCCAGCAGCTTGAGGTCAGGGAACACTGAAGCTTTCTTT. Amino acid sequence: CASSLRSGNTEAFF.